This T cell receptor (beta chain) originates from a study of kidney transplant recipient with SARS-CoV-2 infection. One entry per CDR3 protein, called by TCRdb with MiXCR from the reads. The sample shows 200,000 to 300,000 distinct CDR3 sequences, more than 25% of them seen only once. Comments on this clonotype: Being one base from a much bigger clone, this may be a read error.

The CDR3 covers 14 residues. Germline lookup yields CDR1 SQVTM and CDR2 ANQGSEA. Material: a blood sample, obtained at baseline and on day 111 from a kidney transplant recipient. The chain couples TRBV29-1 to TRBJ2-6; a possible D gene is TRBD2 (6 bases). This clonotype was obtained from a male patient aged 25 to 39 who had COVID-19 and was a kidney transplant recipient. A share of the T cells may be of graft donor origin. CDR3 nucleotides: TGCAGCGTGTTTGCGGGGCCCGGGGCCAACGCCCTGACTTTC. Translation: CSVFAGPGANALTF.